This TCR beta chain emerged from a study of beta chain features in type 1 diabetes. This clone turned up a few times. The target antigen is unknown. Purities in excess of 95% were seen in all sorted populations. Deletions cut 2 bases from V and 2 bases from J, with 10 bases between. This CDR3 spans 14 amino acids. Germline CDR1 is SGHDT and CDR2 is YYEEEE. The investigators reverse transcribed all of the isolated RNA, so they sequenced expressed TCRB transcripts. Here immunoSEQ multiplex PCR was the method, and the copy in TCRdb shows in-frame clones only, minus some. This table has approximately 340,000 clones, about 15% appearing once. Study findings and constraints: There was no resolution here of whether HLA type influences TCRB rearrangement.

This sequence originates from a woman aged 18-29 years in good health. Sequenced sample: naive CD4+ T cells from blood. The J gene is TRBJ2-5, the V gene TRBV5-6; a weak D match, TRBD2 (6 bases). This chain's CDR3 is CASSFQGGQETQYF. The DNA for the CDR3 is TGTGCCAGCAGCTTTCAAGGAGGGCAAGAGACCCAGTACTTC.